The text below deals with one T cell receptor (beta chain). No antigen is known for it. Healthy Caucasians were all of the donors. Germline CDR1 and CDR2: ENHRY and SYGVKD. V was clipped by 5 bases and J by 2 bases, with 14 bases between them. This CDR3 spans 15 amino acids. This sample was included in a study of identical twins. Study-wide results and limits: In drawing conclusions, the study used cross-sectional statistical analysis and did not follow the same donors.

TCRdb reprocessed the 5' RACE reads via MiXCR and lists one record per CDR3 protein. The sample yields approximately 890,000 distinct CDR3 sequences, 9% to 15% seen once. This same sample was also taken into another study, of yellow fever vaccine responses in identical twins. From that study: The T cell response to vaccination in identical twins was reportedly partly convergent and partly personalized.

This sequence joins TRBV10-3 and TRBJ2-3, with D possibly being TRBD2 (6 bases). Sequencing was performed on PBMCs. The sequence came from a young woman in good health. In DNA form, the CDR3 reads TGTGCCATCAGTCGGGACTGGGAGCACACAGATACGCAGTATTTT. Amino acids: CAISRDWEHTDTQYF.